A selection of T cell receptor beta chains follows, all from one sample in a study of control samples from healthy donors and cancer patients. Using immunoSEQ multiplex PCR, the repertoire was profiled, and TCRdb retains in-frame clones only, with some absent. The repertoire holds 120,000 or so clones, with approximately 94% as singletons. The sample comprised blood. The source is a man between 25 and 39 years old in good health. The CDR3 runs from the conserved cysteine through the conserved F or W. D genes are given only for firm matches. Size is omitted from some rows. Given values are once, few, many or a class for expanded clones.

length: 16; V: TRBV2; size: -; J: TRBJ2-1; D: -; CDR3: CASSEEFASFYNEQFF; DNA: TGTGCCAGCAGTGAAGAATTTGCTAGCTTTTACAATGAGCAGTTCTTC
length: 13; V: TRBV7-3; size: -; J: TRBJ1-2; D: -; CDR3: CASSKDRLYGYTF; DNA: TGTGCCAGCAGCAAAGACAGGCTCTATGGCTACACCTTC
length: 15; V: TRBV6-5; size: once; J: TRBJ2-1; D: TRBD2; CDR3: CASSQGLAGDNEQFF; DNA: TGTGCCAGCAGTCAGGGACTAGCGGGGGACAATGAGCAGTTCTTC
length: 12; V: TRBV7-3; size: once; J: TRBJ2-1; D: -; CDR3: CASRGTHNEQFF; DNA: TGTGCCAGCAGGGGAACTCACAATGAGCAGTTCTTC
length: 14; V: TRBV5-1; size: -; J: TRBJ1-1; D: -; CDR3: CASSLVTSSPEAFF; DNA: TGCGCCAGCAGCTTGGTTACCAGTAGCCCTGAAGCTTTCTTT
length: 14; V: TRBV15; size: -; J: TRBJ1-6; D: -; CDR3: CATSRDAGRSPLHF; DNA: TGTGCCACCAGCCGAGACGCCGGGCGGTCACCCCTCCACTTT
length: 14; V: TRBV7-2; size: -; J: TRBJ2-7; D: -; CDR3: CASSFQTGFYEQYF; DNA: TGTGCCAGCAGCTTCCAGACGGGGTTCTACGAGCAGTACTTC
length: 12; V: TRBV9; size: once; J: TRBJ1-4; D: TRBD1; CDR3: CASSATPGQLFF; DNA: TGTGCCAGCAGCGCCACGCCGGGACAGCTGTTTTTT
length: 13; V: TRBV6-5; size: -; J: TRBJ1-1; D: -; CDR3: CASKRGEWAEAFF; DNA: TGTGCCAGCAAAAGGGGGGAGTGGGCTGAAGCTTTCTTT
length: 15; V: TRBV6-5; size: -; J: TRBJ1-4; D: TRBD1; CDR3: CASRRSEGAGEKLFF; DNA: TGTGCCAGCAGGAGGTCGGAGGGGGCCGGGGAAAAACTGTTTTTT
length: 14; V: TRBV19; size: -; J: TRBJ2-3; D: -; CDR3: CASSIGVGTDTQYF; DNA: TGTGCCAGTAGTATTGGGGTGGGGACAGATACGCAGTATTTT
length: 15; V: TRBV28; size: -; J: TRBJ1-1; D: -; CDR3: CATSFTPRQINGGFF; DNA: TGTGCCACCTCCTTTACCCCTCGACAGATCAATGGCGGTTTCTTT
length: 17; V: TRBV5-1; size: -; J: TRBJ2-7; D: -; CDR3: CASSLGGAGYYSYEQYF; DNA: TGCGCCAGCAGCTTGGGGGGTGCGGGGTACTACTCCTACGAGCAGTACTTC
length: 14; V: TRBV6-4; size: -; J: TRBJ2-7; D: -; CDR3: CASSDSNRAYEQYF; DNA: TGTGCCAGCAGTGACTCTAACAGGGCCTACGAGCAGTACTTC
length: 14; V: TRBV27; size: -; J: TRBJ1-2; D: TRBD1; CDR3: CASSSWTGYGGYTF; DNA: TGTGCCAGCAGTTCCTGGACAGGCTATGGGGGCTACACCTTC